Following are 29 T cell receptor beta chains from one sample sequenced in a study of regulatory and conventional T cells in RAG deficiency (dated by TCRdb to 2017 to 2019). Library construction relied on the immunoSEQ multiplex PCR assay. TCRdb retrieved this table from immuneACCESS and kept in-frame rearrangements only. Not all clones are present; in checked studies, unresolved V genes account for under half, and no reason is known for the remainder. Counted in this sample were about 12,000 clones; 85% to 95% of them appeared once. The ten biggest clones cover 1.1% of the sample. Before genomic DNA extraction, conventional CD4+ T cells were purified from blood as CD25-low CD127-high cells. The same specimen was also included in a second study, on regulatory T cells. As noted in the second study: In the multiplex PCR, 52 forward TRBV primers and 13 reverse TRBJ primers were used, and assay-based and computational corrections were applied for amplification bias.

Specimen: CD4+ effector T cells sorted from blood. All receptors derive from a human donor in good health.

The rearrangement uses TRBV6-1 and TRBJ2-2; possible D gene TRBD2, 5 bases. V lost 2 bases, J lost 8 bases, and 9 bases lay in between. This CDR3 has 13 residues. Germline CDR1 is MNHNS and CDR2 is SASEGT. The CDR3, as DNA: TGTGCCAGCAGTGAATCGGGAAGGGGGGAGCTGTTTTTT. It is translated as CASSESGRGELFF.

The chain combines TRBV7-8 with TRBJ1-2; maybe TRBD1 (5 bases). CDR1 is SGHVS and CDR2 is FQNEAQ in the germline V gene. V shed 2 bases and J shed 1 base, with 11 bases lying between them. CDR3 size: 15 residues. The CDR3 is CASSLRTNLNYGYTF. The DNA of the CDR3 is TGTGCCAGCAGCTTACGGACAAACCTTAACTATGGCTACACCTTC.

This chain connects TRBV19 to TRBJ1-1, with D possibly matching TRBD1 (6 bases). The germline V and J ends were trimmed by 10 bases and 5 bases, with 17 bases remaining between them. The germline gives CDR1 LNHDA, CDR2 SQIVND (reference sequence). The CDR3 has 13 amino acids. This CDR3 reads CATQKGGATEAFF. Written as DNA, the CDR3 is TGTGCCACGCAAAAGGGGGGAGCAACTGAAGCTTTCTTT. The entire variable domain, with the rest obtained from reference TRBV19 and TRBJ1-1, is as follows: DGGITQSPKYLFRKEGQNVTLSCEQNLNHDAMYWYRQDPGQGLRLIYYSQIVNDFQKGDIAEGYSVSREKKESFPLTVTSAQKNPTAFYLCATQKGGATEAFFGQGTRLTVV.

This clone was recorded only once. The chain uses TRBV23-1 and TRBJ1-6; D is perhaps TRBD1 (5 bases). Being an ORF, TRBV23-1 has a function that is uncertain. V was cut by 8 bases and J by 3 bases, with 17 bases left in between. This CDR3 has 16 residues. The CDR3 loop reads CASHSSGTDYNSPLHF. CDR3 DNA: TGCGCCAGCCACTCCTCGGGGACTGACTATAATTCACCCCTCCACTTT.

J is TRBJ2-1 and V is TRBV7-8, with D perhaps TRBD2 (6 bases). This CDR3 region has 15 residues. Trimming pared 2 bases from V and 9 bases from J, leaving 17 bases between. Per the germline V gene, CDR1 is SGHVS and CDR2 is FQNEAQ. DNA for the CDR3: TGTGCCAGCAGCTTAACTAGCTCCTCTTATGGTGAGCAGTTCTTC. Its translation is CASSLTSSSYGEQFF.

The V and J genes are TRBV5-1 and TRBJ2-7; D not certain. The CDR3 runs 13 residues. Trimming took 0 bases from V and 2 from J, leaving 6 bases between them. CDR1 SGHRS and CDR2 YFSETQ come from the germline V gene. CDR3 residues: CASSLEAAYEQYF. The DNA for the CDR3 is TGCGCCAGCAGCTTGGAGGCAGCCTACGAGCAGTACTTC.

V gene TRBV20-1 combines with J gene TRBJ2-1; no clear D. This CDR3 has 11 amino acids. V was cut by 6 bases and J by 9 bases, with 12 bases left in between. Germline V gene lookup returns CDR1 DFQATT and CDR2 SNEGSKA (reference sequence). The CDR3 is CSAPDIAEQFF. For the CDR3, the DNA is TGCAGTGCCCCGGATATCGCTGAGCAGTTCTTC.

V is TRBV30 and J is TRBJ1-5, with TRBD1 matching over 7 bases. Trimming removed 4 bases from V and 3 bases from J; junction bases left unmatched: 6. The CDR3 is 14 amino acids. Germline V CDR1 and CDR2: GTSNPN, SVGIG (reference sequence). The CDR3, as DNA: TGTGCCTGGACCACGACAGGGAACAATCAGCCCCAGCATTTT. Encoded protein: CAWTTTGNNQPQHF.

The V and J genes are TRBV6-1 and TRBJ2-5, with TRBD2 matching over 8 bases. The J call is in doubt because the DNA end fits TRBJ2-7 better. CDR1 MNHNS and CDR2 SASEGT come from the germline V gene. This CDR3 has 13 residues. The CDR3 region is CASIFGTSHEQYF. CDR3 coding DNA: TGTGCCAGCATATTCGGGACTAGTCACGAGCAGTACTTC.

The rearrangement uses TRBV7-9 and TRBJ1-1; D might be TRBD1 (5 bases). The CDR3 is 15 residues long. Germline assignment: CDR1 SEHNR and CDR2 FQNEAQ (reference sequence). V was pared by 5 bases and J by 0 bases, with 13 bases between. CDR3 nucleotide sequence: TGTGCCAGCAGCAGTCACTCAGGGTTGAACACTGAAGCTTTCTTT. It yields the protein CASSSHSGLNTEAFF.

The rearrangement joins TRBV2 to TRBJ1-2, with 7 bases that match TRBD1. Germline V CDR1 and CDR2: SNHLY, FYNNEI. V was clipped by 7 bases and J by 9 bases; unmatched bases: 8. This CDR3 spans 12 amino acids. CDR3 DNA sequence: TGTGCCAGCACTTTTGACAGGGTGAGCTACACCTTC. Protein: CASTFDRVSYTF.

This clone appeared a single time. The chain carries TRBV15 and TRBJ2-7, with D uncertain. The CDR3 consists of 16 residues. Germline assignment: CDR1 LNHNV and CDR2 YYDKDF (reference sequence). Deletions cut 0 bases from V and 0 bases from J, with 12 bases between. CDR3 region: CATSRDHLLSSYEQYF. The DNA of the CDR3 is TGTGCCACCAGCAGAGATCACCTATTGAGCTCCTACGAGCAGTACTTC.

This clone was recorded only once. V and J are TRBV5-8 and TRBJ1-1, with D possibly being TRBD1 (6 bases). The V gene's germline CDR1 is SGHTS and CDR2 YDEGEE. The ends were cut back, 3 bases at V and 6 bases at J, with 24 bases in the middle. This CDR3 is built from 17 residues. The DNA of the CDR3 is TGTGCCAGCAGCTGGGGGGCGGTAGGGGCGGGATCCGCTGAAGCTTTCTTT. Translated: CASSWGAVGAGSAEAFF.

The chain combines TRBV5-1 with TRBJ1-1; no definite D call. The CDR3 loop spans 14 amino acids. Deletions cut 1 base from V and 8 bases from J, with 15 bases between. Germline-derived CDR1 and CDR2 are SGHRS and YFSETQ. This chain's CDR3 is CASSLLGGGLEAFF. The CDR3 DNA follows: TGCGCCAGCAGCTTGCTCGGTGGCGGGCTCGAAGCTTTCTTT.

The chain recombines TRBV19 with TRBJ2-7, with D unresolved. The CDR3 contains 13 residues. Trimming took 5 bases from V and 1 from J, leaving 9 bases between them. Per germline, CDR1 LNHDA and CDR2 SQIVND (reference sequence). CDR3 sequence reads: CASSSTISYEQYF. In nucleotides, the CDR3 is TGTGCCAGTAGTTCTACTATTTCCTACGAGCAGTACTTC.

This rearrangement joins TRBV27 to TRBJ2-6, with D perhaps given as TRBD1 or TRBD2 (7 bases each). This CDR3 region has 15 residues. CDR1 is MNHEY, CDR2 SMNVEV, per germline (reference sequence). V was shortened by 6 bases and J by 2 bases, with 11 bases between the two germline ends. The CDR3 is CASSRGGTGANVLTF. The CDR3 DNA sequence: TGTGCCAGCAGCAGGGGGGGGACTGGGGCCAACGTCCTGACTTTC.

The CDR3 protein is CASSPWGQGSYEQYF. As DNA, the CDR3 is TGTGCCAGCTCACCATGGGGACAGGGCTCCTACGAGCAGTACTTC. The V and J genes are TRBV18 and TRBJ2-7; 9 nucleotides match TRBD1. CDR3 size: 15 residues. Losses at the gene ends were 2 bases for V and 0 bases for J; bases not matched to a gene: 2. The germline V gene encodes CDR1 KGHSH and CDR2 LQKENI.

The CDR3 sequence: CASSLPGQGNSPLHF. The CDR3 DNA is TGTGCCAGCAGCCTCCCGGGACAGGGGAATTCACCCCTCCACTTT. V is TRBV4-2 and J is TRBJ1-6; 10 positions agree with TRBD1. J gave up 7 bases and V 4 bases, and 4 bases lay outside the gene matches. This CDR3 comprises 15 residues. Looked up from germline, CDR1 is LGHNA and CDR2 is YNFKEQ.

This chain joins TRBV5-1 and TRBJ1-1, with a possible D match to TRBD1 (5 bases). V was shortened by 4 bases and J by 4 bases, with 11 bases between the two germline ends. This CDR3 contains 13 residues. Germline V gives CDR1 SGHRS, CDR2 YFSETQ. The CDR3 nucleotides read TGCGCCAGCAGCGTACGGACATCCACTGAAGCTTTCTTT. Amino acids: CASSVRTSTEAFF.

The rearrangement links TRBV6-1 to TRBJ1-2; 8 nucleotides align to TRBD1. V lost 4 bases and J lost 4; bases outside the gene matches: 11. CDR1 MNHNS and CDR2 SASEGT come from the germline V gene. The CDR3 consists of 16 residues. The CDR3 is CASSAPSGTGPYGYTF. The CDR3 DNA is TGTGCCAGCAGTGCACCTAGCGGGACAGGCCCCTATGGCTACACCTTC.

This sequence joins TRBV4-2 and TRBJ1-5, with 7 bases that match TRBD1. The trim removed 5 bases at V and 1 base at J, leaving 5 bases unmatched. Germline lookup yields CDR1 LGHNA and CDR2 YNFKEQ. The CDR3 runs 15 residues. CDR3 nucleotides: TGTGCCAGCAGCGCCCGGACAGGCAGCAATCAGCCCCAGCATTTT. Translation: CASSARTGSNQPQHF.

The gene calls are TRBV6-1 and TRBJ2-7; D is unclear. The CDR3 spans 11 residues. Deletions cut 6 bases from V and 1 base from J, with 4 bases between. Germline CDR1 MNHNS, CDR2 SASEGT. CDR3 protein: CASRASYEQYF. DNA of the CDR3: TGTGCCAGCAGGGCTTCCTACGAGCAGTACTTC.

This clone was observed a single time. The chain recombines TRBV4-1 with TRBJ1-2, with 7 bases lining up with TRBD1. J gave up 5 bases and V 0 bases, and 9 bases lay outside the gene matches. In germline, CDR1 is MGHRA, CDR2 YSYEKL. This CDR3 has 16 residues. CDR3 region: CASSQEGQQRLYGYTF. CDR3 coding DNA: TGCGCCAGCAGCCAAGAGGGACAGCAAAGACTGTATGGCTACACCTTC.

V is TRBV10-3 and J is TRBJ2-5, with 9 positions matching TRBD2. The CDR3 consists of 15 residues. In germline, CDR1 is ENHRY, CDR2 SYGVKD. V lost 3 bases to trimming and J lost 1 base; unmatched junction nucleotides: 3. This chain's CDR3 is CAISDAGGTQETQYF. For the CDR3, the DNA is TGTGCCATCAGTGATGCGGGGGGGACCCAAGAGACCCAGTACTTC.

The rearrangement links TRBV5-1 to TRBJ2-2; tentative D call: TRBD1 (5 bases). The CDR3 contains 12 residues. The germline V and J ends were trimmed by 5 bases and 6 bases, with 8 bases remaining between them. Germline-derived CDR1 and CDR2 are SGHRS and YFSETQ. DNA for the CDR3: TGCGCCAGCAGGGAAGGGGCCGGGGAGCTGTTTTTT. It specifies CASREGAGELFF.

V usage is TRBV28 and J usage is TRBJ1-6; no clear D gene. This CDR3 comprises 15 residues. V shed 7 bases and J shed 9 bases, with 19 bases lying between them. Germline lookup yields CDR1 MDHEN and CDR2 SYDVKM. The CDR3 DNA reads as TGTGCCAGCACCACCCTCCTAGGGTGGAGTTCACCCCTCCACTTT. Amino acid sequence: CASTTLLGWSSPLHF.

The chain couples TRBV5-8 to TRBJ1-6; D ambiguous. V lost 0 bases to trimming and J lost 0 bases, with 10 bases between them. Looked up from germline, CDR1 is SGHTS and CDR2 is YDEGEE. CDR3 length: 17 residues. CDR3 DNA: TGTGCCAGCAGCTTGGACCCGGACGGCTCCTATAATTCACCCCTCCACTTT. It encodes CASSLDPDGSYNSPLHF.

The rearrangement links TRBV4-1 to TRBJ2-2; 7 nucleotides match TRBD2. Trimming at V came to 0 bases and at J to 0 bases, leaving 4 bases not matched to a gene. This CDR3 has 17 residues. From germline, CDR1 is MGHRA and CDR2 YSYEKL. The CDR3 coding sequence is TGCGCCAGCAGCCAAGAAGGGAGGGCCGCGAACACCGGGGAGCTGTTTTTT. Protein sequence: CASSQEGRAANTGELFF.

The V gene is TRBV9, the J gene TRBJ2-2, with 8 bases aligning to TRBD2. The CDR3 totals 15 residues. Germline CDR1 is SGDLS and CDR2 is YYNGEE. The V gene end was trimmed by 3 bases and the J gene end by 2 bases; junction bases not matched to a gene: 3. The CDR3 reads CASSAGLANTGELFF. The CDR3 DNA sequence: TGTGCCAGCAGCGCTGGACTAGCTAACACCGGGGAGCTGTTTTTT.